The source of this T cell receptor beta chain is a study of shared T cell receptors in the human thymus. The length of the CDR3 is 16 residues. J gave up 2 bases and V 3 bases, and 9 bases lay outside the gene matches. Germline lookup yields CDR1 SGHAT and CDR2 FQNNGV. The repertoire was sequenced with immunoSEQ multiplex PCR; TCRdb's copy has only in-frame clones and lacks some. The data contain hundreds of thousands of clones, approximately 80% of them singletons. This sample was shared with a second study, whose subject was human thymus T cells. That study reports: Healthy Finnish infants undergoing corrective surgery for congenital heart defects were used as donors.

The chain uses TRBV11-2 and TRBJ1-2, with 7 bases matching TRBD1. The receptor was derived from a boy under two years old with a congenital heart defect. Sequenced: thymocytes. CDR3 bases: TGTGCCAGCAGCTTCCCTCGACCGGGACAGAACTATGGCTACACCTTC. It codes for CASSFPRPGQNYGYTF.